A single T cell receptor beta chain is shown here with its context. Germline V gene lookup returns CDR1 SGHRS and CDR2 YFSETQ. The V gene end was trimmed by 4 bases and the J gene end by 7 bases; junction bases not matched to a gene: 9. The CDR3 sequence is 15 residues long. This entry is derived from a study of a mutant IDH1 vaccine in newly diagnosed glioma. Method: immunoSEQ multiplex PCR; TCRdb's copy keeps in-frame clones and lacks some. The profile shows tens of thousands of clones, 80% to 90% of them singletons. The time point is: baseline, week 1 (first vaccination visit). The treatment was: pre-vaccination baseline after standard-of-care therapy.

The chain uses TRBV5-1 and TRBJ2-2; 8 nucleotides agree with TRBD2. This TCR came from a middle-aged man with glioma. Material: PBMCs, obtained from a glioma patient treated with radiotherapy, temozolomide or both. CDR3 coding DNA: TGCGCCAGCAGCCCGGGGGGGGTTGTCAGCGGGGAGCTGTTTTTT. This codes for CASSPGGVVSGELFF.